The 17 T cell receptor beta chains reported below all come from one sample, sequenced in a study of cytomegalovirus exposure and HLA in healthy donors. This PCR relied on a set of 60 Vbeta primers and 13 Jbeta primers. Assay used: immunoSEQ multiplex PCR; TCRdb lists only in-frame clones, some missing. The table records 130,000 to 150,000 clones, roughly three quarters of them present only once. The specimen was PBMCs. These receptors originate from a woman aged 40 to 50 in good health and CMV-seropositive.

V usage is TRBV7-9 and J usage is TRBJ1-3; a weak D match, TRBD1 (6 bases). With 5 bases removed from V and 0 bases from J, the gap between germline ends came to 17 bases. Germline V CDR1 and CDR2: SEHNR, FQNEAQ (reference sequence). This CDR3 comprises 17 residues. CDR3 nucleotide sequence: TGTGCCAGCAGCGCTACAGGGATACTAAGCTCTGGAAACACCATATATTTT. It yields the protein CASSATGILSSGNTIYF. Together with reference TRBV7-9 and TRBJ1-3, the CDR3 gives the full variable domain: DTGVSQNPRHKITKRGQNVTFRCDPISEHNRLYWYRQTLGQGPEFLTYFQNEAQLEKSRLLSDRFSAERPKGSFSTLEIQRTEQGDSAMYLCASSATGILSSGNTIYFGEGSWLTVV.

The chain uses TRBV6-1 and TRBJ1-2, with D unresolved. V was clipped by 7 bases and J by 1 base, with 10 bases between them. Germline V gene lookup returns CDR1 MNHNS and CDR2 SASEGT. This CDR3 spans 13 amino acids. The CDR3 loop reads CASKLTLNYGYTF. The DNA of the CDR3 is TGTGCCAGCAAGCTTACCCTTAACTATGGCTACACCTTC.

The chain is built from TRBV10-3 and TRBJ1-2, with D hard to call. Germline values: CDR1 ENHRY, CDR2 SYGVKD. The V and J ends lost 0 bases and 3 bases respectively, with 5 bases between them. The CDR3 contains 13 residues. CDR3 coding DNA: TGTGCCATCAGTGAGTCGAGCTACTATGGCTACACCTTC. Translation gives CAISESSYYGYTF.

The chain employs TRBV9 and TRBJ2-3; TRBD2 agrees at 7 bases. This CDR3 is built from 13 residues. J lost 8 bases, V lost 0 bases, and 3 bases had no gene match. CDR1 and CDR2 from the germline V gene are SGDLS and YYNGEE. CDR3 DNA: TGTGCCAGCAGCGTAGAGGTAGCGGGTACGCAGTATTTT. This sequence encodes CASSVEVAGTQYF. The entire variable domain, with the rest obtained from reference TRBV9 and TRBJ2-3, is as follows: DSGVTQTPKHLITATGQRVTLRCSPRSGDLSVYWYQQSLDQGLQFLIQYYNGEERAKGNILERFSAQQFPDLHSELNLSSLELGDSALYFCASSVEVAGTQYFGPGTRLTVL.

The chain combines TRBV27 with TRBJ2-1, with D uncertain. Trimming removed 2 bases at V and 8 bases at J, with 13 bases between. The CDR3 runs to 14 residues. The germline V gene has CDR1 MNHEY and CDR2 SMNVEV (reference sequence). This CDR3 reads CASSLMMASDEQFF. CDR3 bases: TGTGCCAGCAGTTTAATGATGGCATCTGATGAGCAGTTCTTC.

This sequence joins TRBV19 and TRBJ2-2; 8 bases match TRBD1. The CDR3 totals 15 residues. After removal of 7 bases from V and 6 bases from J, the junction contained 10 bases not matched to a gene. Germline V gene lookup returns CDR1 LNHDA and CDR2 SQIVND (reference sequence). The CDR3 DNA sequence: TGTGCCAGTAACCCAGGGGGCGGCATTGCCGGGGAGCTGTTTTTT. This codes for CASNPGGGIAGELFF.

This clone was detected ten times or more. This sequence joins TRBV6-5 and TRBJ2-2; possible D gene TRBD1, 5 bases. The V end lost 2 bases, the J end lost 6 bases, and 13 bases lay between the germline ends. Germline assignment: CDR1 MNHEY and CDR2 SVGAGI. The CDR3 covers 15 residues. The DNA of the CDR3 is TGTGCCAGCAGTTACGCCCAGGGAAGGGCCGGGGAGCTGTTTTTT. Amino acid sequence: CASSYAQGRAGELFF.

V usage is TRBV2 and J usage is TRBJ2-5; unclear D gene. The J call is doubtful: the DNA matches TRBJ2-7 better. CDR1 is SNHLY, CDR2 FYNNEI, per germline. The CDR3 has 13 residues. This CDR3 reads CASSDAVSYEQYF. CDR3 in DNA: TGTGCCAGCAGTGACGCGGTGTCCTACGAGCAGTACTTC.

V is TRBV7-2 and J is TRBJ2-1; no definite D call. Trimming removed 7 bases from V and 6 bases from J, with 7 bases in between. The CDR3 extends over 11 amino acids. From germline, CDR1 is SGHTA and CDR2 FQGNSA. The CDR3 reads CASTPLNEQFF. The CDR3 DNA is TGTGCCAGCACCCCACTCAATGAGCAGTTCTTC.

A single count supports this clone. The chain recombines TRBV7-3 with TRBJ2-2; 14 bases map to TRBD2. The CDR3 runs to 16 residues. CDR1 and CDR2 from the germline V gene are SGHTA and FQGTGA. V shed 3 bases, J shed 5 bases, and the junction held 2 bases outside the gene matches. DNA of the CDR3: TGTGCCAGCAGCTTCGGGACTAGCGGGGGTACCGGGGAGCTGTTTTTT. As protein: CASSFGTSGGTGELFF.

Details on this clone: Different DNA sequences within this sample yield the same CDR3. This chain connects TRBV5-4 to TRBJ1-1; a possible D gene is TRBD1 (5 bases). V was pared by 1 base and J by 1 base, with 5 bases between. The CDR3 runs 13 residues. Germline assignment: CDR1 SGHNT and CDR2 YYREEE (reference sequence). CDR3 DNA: TGTGCCAGCAGCTTGACAGGGAACACTGAAGCTTTCTTT. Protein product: CASSLTGNTEAFF.

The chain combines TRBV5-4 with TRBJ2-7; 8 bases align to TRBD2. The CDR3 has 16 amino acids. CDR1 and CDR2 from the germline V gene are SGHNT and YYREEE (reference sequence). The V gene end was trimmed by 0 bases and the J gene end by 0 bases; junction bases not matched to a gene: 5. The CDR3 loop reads CASSLAGGTSSYEQYF. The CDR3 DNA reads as TGTGCCAGCAGCTTGGCCGGCGGGACTAGCTCCTACGAGCAGTACTTC. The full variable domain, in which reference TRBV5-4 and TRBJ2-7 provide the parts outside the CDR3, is ETGVTQSPTHLIKTRGQQVTLRCSSQSGHNTVSWYQQALGQGPQFIFQYYREEENGRGNFPPRFSGLQFPNYSSELNVNALELDDSALYLCASSLAGGTSSYEQYFGPGTRLTVT.

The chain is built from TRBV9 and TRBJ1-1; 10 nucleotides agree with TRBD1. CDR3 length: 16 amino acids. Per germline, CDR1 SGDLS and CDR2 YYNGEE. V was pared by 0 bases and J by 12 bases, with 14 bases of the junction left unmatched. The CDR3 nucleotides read TGTGCCAGCAGCGTAGGAGGGCCGACAGGGGGCGCCGAGTCTTTCTTT. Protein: CASSVGGPTGGAESFF.

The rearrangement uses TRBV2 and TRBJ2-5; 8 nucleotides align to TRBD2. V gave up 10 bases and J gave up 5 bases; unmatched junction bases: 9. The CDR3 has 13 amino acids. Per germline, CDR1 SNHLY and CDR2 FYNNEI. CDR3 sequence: CATGGGGAETQYF. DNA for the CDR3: TGTGCCACCGGGGGGGGCGGGGCGGAGACCCAGTACTTC.

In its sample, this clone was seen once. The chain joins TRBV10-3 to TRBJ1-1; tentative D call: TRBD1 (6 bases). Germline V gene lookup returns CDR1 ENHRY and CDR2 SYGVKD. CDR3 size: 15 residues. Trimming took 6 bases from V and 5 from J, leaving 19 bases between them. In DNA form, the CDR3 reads TGTGCCATCAGGAGGGGGGGAGTACTTTGGACTGAAGCTTTCTTT. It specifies CAIRRGGVLWTEAFF.

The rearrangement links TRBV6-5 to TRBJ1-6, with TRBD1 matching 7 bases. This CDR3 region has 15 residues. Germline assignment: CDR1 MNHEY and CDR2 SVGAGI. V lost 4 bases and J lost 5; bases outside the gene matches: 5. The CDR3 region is CASSSAGGDNSPLHF. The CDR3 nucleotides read TGTGCCAGCAGTTCTGCAGGGGGAGATAATTCACCCCTCCACTTT.

The CDR3 loop is CASREQGMGTGELFF. CDR3 coding DNA: TGTGCCAGCAGGGAACAGGGAATGGGTACCGGGGAGCTGTTTTTT. This sequence joins TRBV5-6 and TRBJ2-2; D might be TRBD1 (6 bases). The V end was cut by 5 bases, the J end by 5 bases, with 16 bases between. CDR3 length: 15 residues. Germline CDR1 SGHDT, CDR2 YYEEEE. Based on the CDR3 plus reference TRBV5-6 and TRBJ2-2, the full variable domain is DAGVTQSPTHLIKTRGQQVTLRCSPKSGHDTVSWYQQALGQGPQFIFQYYEEEERQRGNFPDRFSGHQFPNYSSELNVNALLLGDSALYLCASREQGMGTGELFFGEGSRLTVL.